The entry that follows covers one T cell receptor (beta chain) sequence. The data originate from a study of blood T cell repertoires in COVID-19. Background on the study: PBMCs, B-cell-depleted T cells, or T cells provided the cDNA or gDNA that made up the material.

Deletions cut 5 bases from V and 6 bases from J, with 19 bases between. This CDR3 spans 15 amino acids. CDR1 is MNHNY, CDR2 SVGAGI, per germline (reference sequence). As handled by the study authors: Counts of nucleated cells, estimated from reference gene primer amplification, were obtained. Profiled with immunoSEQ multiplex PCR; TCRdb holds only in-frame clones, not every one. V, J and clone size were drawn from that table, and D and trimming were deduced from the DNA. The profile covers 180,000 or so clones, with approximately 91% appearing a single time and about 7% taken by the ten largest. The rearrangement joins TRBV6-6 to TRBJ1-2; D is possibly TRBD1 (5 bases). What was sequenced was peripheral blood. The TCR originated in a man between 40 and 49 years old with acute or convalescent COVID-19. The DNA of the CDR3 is TGTGCCAGCAGTGCCTTCTTGTTGGGGGAGGATGGCTACACCTTC. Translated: CASSAFLLGEDGYTF.